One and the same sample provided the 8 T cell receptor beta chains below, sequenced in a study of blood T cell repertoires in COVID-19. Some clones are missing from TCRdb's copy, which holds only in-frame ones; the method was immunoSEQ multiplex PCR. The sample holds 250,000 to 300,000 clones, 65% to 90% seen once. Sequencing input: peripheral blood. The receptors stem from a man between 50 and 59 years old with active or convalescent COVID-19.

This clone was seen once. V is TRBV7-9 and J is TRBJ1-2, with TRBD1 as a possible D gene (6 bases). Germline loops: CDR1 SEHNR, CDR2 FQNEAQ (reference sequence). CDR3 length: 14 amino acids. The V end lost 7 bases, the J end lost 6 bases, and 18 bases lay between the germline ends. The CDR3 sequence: CASTKTTGPDGYTF. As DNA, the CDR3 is TGTGCCAGCACAAAAACAACAGGGCCCGATGGCTACACCTTC.

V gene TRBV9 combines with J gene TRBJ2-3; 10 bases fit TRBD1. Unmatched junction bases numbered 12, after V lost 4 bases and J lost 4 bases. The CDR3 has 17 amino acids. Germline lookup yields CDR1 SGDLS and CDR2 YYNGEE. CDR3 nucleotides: TGTGCCAGCAGCCTCGGAGGGGGGACAGGGGCCGCAGATACGCAGTATTTT. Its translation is CASSLGGGTGAADTQYF.

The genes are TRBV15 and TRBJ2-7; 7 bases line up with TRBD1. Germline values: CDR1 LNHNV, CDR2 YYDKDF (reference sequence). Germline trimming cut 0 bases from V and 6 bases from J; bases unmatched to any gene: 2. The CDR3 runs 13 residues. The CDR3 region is CATSRDPGGEQYF. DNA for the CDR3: TGTGCCACCAGCAGAGACCCAGGGGGCGAGCAGTACTTC.

The CDR3 loop is CASSLIGSGKRAQETQYF. The DNA of the CDR3 is TGTGCCAGCAGCTTAATCGGTAGCGGGAAGAGGGCCCAAGAGACCCAGTACTTC. V is TRBV7-3 and J is TRBJ2-5, with 8 positions matching TRBD2. Germline CDR1 reads SGHTA; CDR2 reads FQGTGA. With V trimmed by 1 base and J by 1 base, 11 bases remained unmatched. The CDR3 contains 18 residues. Supplemented by reference TRBV7-3 and TRBJ2-5, the full variable domain reads GAGVSQTPSNKVTEKGKYVELRCDPISGHTALYWYRQSLGQGPEFLIYFQGTGAADDSGLPNDRFFAVRPEGSVSTLKIQRTERGDSAVYLCASSLIGSGKRAQETQYFGPGTRLLVL.

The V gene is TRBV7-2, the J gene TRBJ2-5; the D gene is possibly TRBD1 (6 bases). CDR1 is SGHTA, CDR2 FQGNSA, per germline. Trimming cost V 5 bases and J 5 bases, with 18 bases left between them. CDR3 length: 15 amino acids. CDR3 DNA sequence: TGTGCCAGCAGCCCCCAGGGGCTCCGTCTTGAGACCCAGTACTTC. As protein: CASSPQGLRLETQYF.

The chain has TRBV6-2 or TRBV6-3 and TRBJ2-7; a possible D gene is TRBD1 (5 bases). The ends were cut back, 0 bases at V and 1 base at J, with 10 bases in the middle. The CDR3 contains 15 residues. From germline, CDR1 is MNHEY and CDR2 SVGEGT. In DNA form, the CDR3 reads TGTGCCAGCAGTTACTCGGCAGGGTCGTCCTACGAGCAGTACTTC. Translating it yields CASSYSAGSSYEQYF.

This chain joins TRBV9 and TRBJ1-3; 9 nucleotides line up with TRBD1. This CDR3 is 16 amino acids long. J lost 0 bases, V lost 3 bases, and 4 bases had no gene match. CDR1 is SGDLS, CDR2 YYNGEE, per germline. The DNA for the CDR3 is TGTGCCAGCAGCGCCGGGACAGGGCTCTCTGGAAACACCATATATTTT. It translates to CASSAGTGLSGNTIYF. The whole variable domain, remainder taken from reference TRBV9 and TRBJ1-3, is DSGVTQTPKHLITATGQRVTLRCSPRSGDLSVYWYQQSLDQGLQFLIQYYNGEERAKGNILERFSAQQFPDLHSELNLSSLELGDSALYFCASSAGTGLSGNTIYFGEGSWLTVV.

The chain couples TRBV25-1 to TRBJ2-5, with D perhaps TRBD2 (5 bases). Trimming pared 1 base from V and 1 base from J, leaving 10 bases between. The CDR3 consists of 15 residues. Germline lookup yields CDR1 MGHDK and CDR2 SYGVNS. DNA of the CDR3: TGTGCCAGCAGTGAATTTGGAGGCGGCCAAGAGACCCAGTACTTC. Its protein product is CASSEFGGGQETQYF.